This TCR beta chain was documented in a study of control samples from healthy donors and cancer patients. Assay: immunoSEQ multiplex PCR; the TCRdb copy retains only in-frame clones and omits some. The sample holds about 160,000 clones; approximately 94% are singletons and the top ten take around 9.3%. The receptor was isolated from a woman in her thirties or forties in good health. Sequencing input: blood.

The CDR3 sequence: CASSPRPSGFGGYTF. CDR3 coding DNA: TGTGCCAGCAGCCCGAGACCCAGTGGGTTTGGTGGCTACACCTTC. The chain employs TRBV3-1 (or the pseudogene TRBV3-2) and TRBJ1-2; D gene ambiguous. Germline lookup yields CDR1 LGHDT and CDR2 YNNKEL (reference sequence). The CDR3 covers 15 residues. Trimming stripped 4 bases from V and 7 bases from J, with 19 bases between.